A selection of T cell receptor beta chains follows, all from one sample in a study of T cell repertoires in cytomegalovirus infection. One entry per CDR3 protein, called by TCRdb with MiXCR from the reads. The data hold roughly 500,000 distinct CDR3 sequences, with about 11% observed a single time. The sequenced sample was PBMCs. These receptors were obtained from a human donor in good health (CMV status not recorded). Some clones in this sample may be carry-over from other donors' samples. Each CDR3 is given without its conserved first and last residue. Each record gives: J gene, V gene, CDR3 protein.

j_call: TRBJ2-1
v_call: TRBV7-3
cdr3_aa: ASSFRGPPYNEQF

j_call: TRBJ2-7
v_call: TRBV7-9
cdr3_aa: ASSSWDSDHEQY

j_call: TRBJ2-1
v_call: TRBV7-3
cdr3_aa: ASSRLAGVYNEQF

j_call: TRBJ2-4
v_call: TRBV5-6
cdr3_aa: ASSLPGGVAKNIQY

j_call: TRBJ2-7
v_call: TRBV27
cdr3_aa: ASSKGGQTYEQY

j_call: TRBJ1-3
v_call: TRBV7-9
cdr3_aa: ASSGRADALSNTIY

j_call: TRBJ1-1
v_call: TRBV28
cdr3_aa: ASSFFEGTEAF

j_call: TRBJ2-5
v_call: TRBV6-5
cdr3_aa: ASIALAGPTQETQY

j_call: TRBJ2-7
v_call: TRBV27
cdr3_aa: ASSHRTPQRERWEQY

j_call: TRBJ2-5
v_call: TRBV5-1
cdr3_aa: ASSPGDRAYQETQY

j_call: TRBJ2-7
v_call: TRBV19
cdr3_aa: ASSGLAGGPNSYEQY

j_call: TRBJ1-5
v_call: TRBV11-2
cdr3_aa: ASSLGQGERWPQH

j_call: TRBJ2-1
v_call: TRBV6-1
cdr3_aa: ASRPGAGGTGGFYNEQF

j_call: TRBJ1-2
v_call: TRBV12-3/TRBV12-4
cdr3_aa: ASSSRREST

j_call: TRBJ1-1
v_call: TRBV5-8
cdr3_aa: ASNAGGEGAEAF

j_call: TRBJ2-7
v_call: TRBV6-2/TRBV6-3
cdr3_aa: ASSYHAGEVYPEQY

j_call: TRBJ2-7
v_call: TRBV9
cdr3_aa: ASSVAQRGPSYEQY

j_call: TRBJ2-7
v_call: TRBV3-1
cdr3_aa: ASKRTSGGLYEQY

j_call: TRBJ1-1
v_call: TRBV30
cdr3_aa: AWSVPLGEGSWNTEAF

j_call: TRBJ2-1
v_call: TRBV7-2
cdr3_aa: ASSFSRSSYNEQF

j_call: TRBJ2-5
v_call: TRBV2
cdr3_aa: ASLGAETQY

j_call: TRBJ2-4
v_call: TRBV11-2
cdr3_aa: ASSLERLAKNIQY

j_call: TRBJ2-3
v_call: TRBV7-3
cdr3_aa: ASSPPLGDTQY

j_call: TRBJ1-3
v_call: TRBV5-1
cdr3_aa: ASSWDPWDRQSSGNTIY

j_call: TRBJ2-1
v_call: TRBV29-1
cdr3_aa: SARATRPGEQF

j_call: TRBJ2-1
v_call: TRBV28
cdr3_aa: ASSFPSGAYNEQF

j_call: TRBJ2-3
v_call: TRBV20-1
cdr3_aa: SPRRGPDTQY

j_call: TRBJ2-5
v_call: TRBV5-4
cdr3_aa: ASSFGLAGGEGETQY